Shown below are 7 T cell receptor beta chains from a single sample sequenced in a study of beta chain features in type 1 diabetes. Findings of the study overall: In all four CD4+ subsets, TCRB CDR3 length was significantly, moderately reduced in type 1 diabetes.

Expressed TCRB transcripts were sequenced after all isolated RNA was converted to cDNA. The repertoire was sequenced with immunoSEQ multiplex PCR; TCRdb's copy has only in-frame clones and lacks some. The repertoire holds about 53,000 clones, with about three fifths as singletons. Antigen specificity for these receptors is unknown. Sequencing was performed on stem cell memory CD4+ T cells from blood. The source of these receptors is a woman younger than 45 with type 1 diabetes.

The chain uses TRBV11-2 and TRBJ2-7, with 13 bases fitting TRBD2. This CDR3 is built from 16 residues. Germline CDR1 is SGHAT and CDR2 is FQNNGV. V lost 1 base to trimming and J lost 2 bases; unmatched junction nucleotides: 2. CDR3 coding DNA: TGTGCCAGCAGCTTAGGGACTAGCGGGAGACCCTACGAGCAGTACTTC. Its translation: CASSLGTSGRPYEQYF.

The chain combines TRBV29-1 with TRBJ2-7; 7 bases are a match to TRBD1. The CDR3 runs to 13 residues. The V gene end was trimmed by 2 bases and the J gene end by 6 bases; junction bases not matched to a gene: 7. Germline CDR1 reads SQVTM; CDR2 reads ANQGSEA. CDR3 sequence: CSVERQGLGEQYF. The CDR3, as DNA: TGCAGCGTTGAACGACAGGGCCTAGGCGAGCAGTACTTC.

This clone appeared once. The J gene is TRBJ2-1, the V gene TRBV11-3; 7 bases fit TRBD1. The CDR3 totals 12 residues. Per germline, CDR1 SGHNT and CDR2 YENEEA. V gave up 5 bases and J gave up 8 bases; unmatched junction bases: 3. CDR3: CASSPGTDEQFF. For the CDR3, the DNA is TGTGCCAGCAGCCCCGGGACAGATGAGCAGTTCTTC.

This clone was seen a handful of times. The chain carries TRBV5-1 and TRBJ1-2, with D tentatively TRBD1 (5 bases). Trimming left V 6 bases short and J 6 bases short, with 9 bases between. The CDR3 extends over 11 amino acids. Germline values: CDR1 SGHRS, CDR2 YFSETQ. CDR3 in DNA: TGCGCCAGCAACGACAGAGATGGCTACACCTTC. Its translation is CASNDRDGYTF.

This clone occurred a few times. The chain carries TRBV5-6 and TRBJ2-1; 11 bases line up with TRBD2. V lost 0 bases and J lost 7; bases outside the gene matches: 6. This CDR3 comprises 16 residues. Germline V CDR1 and CDR2: SGHDT, YYEEEE. The CDR3 coding sequence is TGTGCCAGCAGCTTGGTCTCACTAGCGGGAGTAAATGAGCAGTTCTTC. Its translation is CASSLVSLAGVNEQFF. Together with reference TRBV5-6 and TRBJ2-1, the CDR3 gives the full variable domain: DAGVTQSPTHLIKTRGQQVTLRCSPKSGHDTVSWYQQALGQGPQFIFQYYEEEERQRGNFPDRFSGHQFPNYSSELNVNALLLGDSALYLCASSLVSLAGVNEQFFGPGTRLTVL.

CDR3 sequence reads: CASSSTGGQETQYF. CDR3 bases: TGCGCCAGCAGCTCGACAGGGGGGCAAGAGACCCAGTACTTC. The chain joins TRBV5-1 to TRBJ2-5, with 9 bases that match TRBD1. The CDR3 has 14 residues. CDR1 and CDR2 from the germline V gene are SGHRS and YFSETQ. The V and J ends lost 3 bases and 2 bases, in that order; junction bases with no gene match: 2.

The V gene is TRBV9, the J gene TRBJ2-5; TRBD2 is a possible D gene (6 bases). This CDR3 region has 15 residues. V was pared by 1 base and J by 5 bases, with 15 bases between. CDR1 and CDR2 from the germline V gene are SGDLS and YYNGEE. Here the CDR3 reads CASSVWGSGGETQYF. Here the CDR3 DNA reads TGTGCCAGCAGCGTATGGGGGAGTGGGGGGGAGACCCAGTACTTC.